The 23 T cell receptor beta chains given below trace back to one sample, sequenced in a study of blood T cell repertoires in COVID-19. Data came from immunoSEQ multiplex PCR; TCRdb stores just in-frame clones and leaves some out. Altogether about 280,000 clones are present, about 85% being singletons, with the ten largest covering 2% to 3%. Specimen: PBMCs or T cells enriched from blood (not recorded which). These receptors were collected from a woman between 50 and 59 years old who had recovered from COVID-19.

The chain couples TRBV24-1 to TRBJ2-1; perhaps TRBD2 as D (6 bases). Trimming removed 4 bases from V and 7 bases from J, with 10 bases in between. The CDR3 extends over 13 amino acids. The germline V gene encodes CDR1 KGHDR and CDR2 SFDVKD. CDR3 coding DNA: TGTGCCACCAGTGAGCTGACTAGTAATGAGCAGTTCTTC. Translated, it gives CATSELTSNEQFF.

This clone has just one count. The rearrangement joins TRBV28 to TRBJ2-7; 7 bases match TRBD1. CDR1 is MDHEN and CDR2 is SYDVKM in the germline V gene. The ends lost 8 bases at V and 3 bases at J; junction bases unmatched: 13. There are 15 residues in the CDR3. The CDR3: CASGKMGQPYYEQYF. The CDR3 DNA sequence: TGTGCCAGCGGAAAAATGGGACAGCCCTACTACGAGCAGTACTTC.

V is TRBV5-1 and J is TRBJ1-3, with D possibly TRBD1 on 6 matching bases. Germline values: CDR1 SGHRS, CDR2 YFSETQ. The ends were cut back, 4 bases at V and 0 bases at J, with 8 bases in the middle. This CDR3 has 14 residues. The CDR3 reads CASSMDSSGNTIYF. Written as DNA, the CDR3 is TGCGCCAGCAGCATGGACAGCTCTGGAAACACCATATATTTT.

The V gene is TRBV30, the J gene TRBJ2-3; 7 bases fit TRBD2. CDR3 length: 14 residues. V lost 2 bases and J lost 4; bases outside the gene matches: 6. The V gene's germline CDR1 is GTSNPN and CDR2 SVGIG (reference sequence). This chain's CDR3 is CAWSTRTSADTQYF. CDR3 sequence (DNA): TGTGCCTGGAGTACAAGGACTAGTGCAGATACGCAGTATTTT.

This clone came up a few times. J is TRBJ1-2 and V is TRBV5-1; TRBD1 agrees at 8 bases. The V segment lost 0 bases and the J segment 8 bases; nucleotides outside the gene matches: 12. Germline V gene lookup returns CDR1 SGHRS and CDR2 YFSETQ. The CDR3 is 16 amino acids. The CDR3 nucleotides are TGCGCCAGCAGCTTGGAGCGGGCAGGGGGCGTAAGGGGCTACACCTTC. It codes for CASSLERAGGVRGYTF.

The chain combines TRBV5-4 with TRBJ2-7; D perhaps matches TRBD1 (5 bases). The CDR3 has 14 amino acids. V lost 3 bases and J 1 base, leaving 11 bases between the germline ends. The germline V gene has CDR1 SGHNT and CDR2 YYREEE (reference sequence). In DNA form, the CDR3 reads TGTGCCAGCAGCTCAACTCAGGGTTCCTACGAGCAGTACTTC. Protein sequence: CASSSTQGSYEQYF.

Of note for this clone: Other DNA sequences in this sample translate to the same CDR3. The DNA for the CDR3 is TGTGCCACCAGCAGGGGACAGGAAAAACTGTTTTTT. Its protein product is CATSRGQEKLFF. The V call is TRBV15, the J call TRBJ1-4, with TRBD1 matching over 7 bases. CDR3 size: 12 residues. Looked up from germline, CDR1 is LNHNV and CDR2 is YYDKDF (reference sequence). After removal of 3 bases from V and 8 bases from J, the junction contained 0 bases not matched to a gene.

This clone occurred once. The chain has TRBV15 and TRBJ1-1; tentative D call: TRBD1 (5 bases). The germline V and J ends were trimmed by 1 base and 6 bases, with 9 bases remaining between them. The CDR3 is 13 amino acids. CDR1 and CDR2 from the germline V gene are LNHNV and YYDKDF (reference sequence). The CDR3 coding sequence is TGTGCCACCAGCAGAGGACCACAGGCTGAAGCTTTCTTT. It specifies CATSRGPQAEAFF.

The rearrangement links TRBV6-5 to TRBJ2-4, with 9 positions matching TRBD1. Trimming cost V 6 bases and J 7 bases; bases outside gene matches: 7. Germline V CDR1 and CDR2: MNHEY, SVGAGI. The CDR3 has 14 amino acids. The CDR3 reads CASSLGQGGNIQYF. The CDR3 coding sequence is TGTGCCAGCAGCCTGGGACAGGGTGGGAACATTCAGTACTTC.

This clone was seen a few times. The chain uses TRBV5-1 and TRBJ2-1; D is uncertain. CDR3 length equals 12 residues. The V gene's germline CDR1 is SGHRS and CDR2 YFSETQ. V dropped 4 bases and J dropped 8 bases, with 10 bases sitting between them. Here the CDR3 reads CASSKTADEQFF. Here the CDR3 DNA reads TGCGCCAGCAGCAAGACTGCAGATGAGCAGTTCTTC.

The rearrangement uses TRBV6-1 and TRBJ1-3; TRBD1 might be the D (5 bases). This CDR3 region has 15 residues. Germline V lookup: CDR1 MNHNS, CDR2 SASEGT. Trimming stripped 3 bases from V and 1 base from J, with 10 bases between. CDR3 DNA sequence: TGTGCCAGCAGTGATGCCGGGGGATCTGGAAACACCATATATTTT. Its translation is CASSDAGGSGNTIYF.

The chain couples TRBV5-1 to TRBJ2-6; possibly TRBD1 for D (5 bases). From germline, CDR1 is SGHRS and CDR2 YFSETQ. V lost 4 bases to trimming and J lost 4 bases, with 15 bases between them. The CDR3 extends over 16 amino acids. CDR3 bases: TGCGCCAGCAGCCAGGGAATCTCCCCCGGGGCCAACGTCCTGACTTTC. Amino acid sequence: CASSQGISPGANVLTF.

This clone appeared a single time. V usage is TRBV15 and J usage is TRBJ2-7, with 8 bases matching TRBD2. The CDR3 is made up of 16 amino acids. V lost 4 bases to trimming and J lost 2 bases; unmatched junction nucleotides: 10. From germline, CDR1 is LNHNV and CDR2 YYDKDF (reference sequence). The DNA for the CDR3 is TGTGCCACCAGCACCGGGAGGGGCAGGTATCCCTACGAGCAGTACTTC. Its translation: CATSTGRGRYPYEQYF.

Points on this clone: Other nucleotide sequences in the sample specify the same CDR3. The gene calls are TRBV28 and TRBJ1-2; TRBD1 is a possible D gene (6 bases). In germline, CDR1 is MDHEN, CDR2 SYDVKM. The CDR3 has 14 residues. V was cut by 3 bases and J by 2 bases, with 10 bases left in between. CDR3 sequence: CASSFLGQNYGYTF. The DNA for the CDR3 is TGTGCCAGCAGTTTCCTAGGACAGAACTATGGCTACACCTTC.

This chain links TRBV7-2 with TRBJ1-1, with TRBD1 identical over 7 bases. Germline-derived CDR1 and CDR2 are SGHTA and FQGNSA. J lost 1 base, V lost 4 bases, and 6 bases had no gene match. The CDR3 runs 15 residues. CDR3 in amino acids: CASSSRTGENTEAFF. DNA of the CDR3: TGTGCCAGCAGCTCAAGGACAGGCGAGAACACTGAAGCTTTCTTT.

This clone is a singleton in its sample. The rearrangement links TRBV28 to TRBJ1-2, with D maybe TRBD1 (6 bases). CDR1 is MDHEN, CDR2 SYDVKM, per germline. V gave up 3 bases and J gave up 8 bases, with 13 bases separating them. The CDR3 consists of 13 residues. The DNA of the CDR3 is TGTGCCAGCAGTTTTCCCAACAGGGAAGGCTACACCTTC. Amino acid sequence: CASSFPNREGYTF.

This rearrangement joins TRBV18 to TRBJ1-4, with no clear D. CDR3 size: 13 residues. The V and J ends lost 6 bases and 6 bases respectively, with 11 bases between them. Germline CDR1 KGHSH, CDR2 LQKENI. DNA for the CDR3: TGTGCCAGCTCGTCAGGAACGGATGAAAAACTGTTTTTT. It is translated as CASSSGTDEKLFF. The full variable domain, with the rest looked up from reference TRBV18 and TRBJ1-4, is NAGVMQNPRHLVRRRGQEARLRCSPMKGHSHVYWYRQLPEEGLKFMVYLQKENIIDESGMPKERFSAEFPKEGPSILRIQQVVRGDSAAYFCASSSGTDEKLFFGSGTQLSVL.

The chain links TRBV10-3 to TRBJ1-2, with 7 positions matching TRBD1. The V segment lost 5 bases and the J segment 6 bases; nucleotides outside the gene matches: 15. The CDR3 runs to 16 residues. Germline assignment: CDR1 ENHRY and CDR2 SYGVKD. CDR3 DNA: TGTGCCATCAGTCAGTTTGAGGGACAGACCGGGAATGGCTACACCTTC. Its translation is CAISQFEGQTGNGYTF.

The V and J genes are TRBV5-8 and TRBJ2-5; D is uncertain. Germline V gene sequence: CDR1 SGHTS, CDR2 YDEGEE. V was trimmed by 4 bases and J by 3 bases, leaving 16 bases between them. The CDR3 spans 15 residues. The CDR3 DNA reads TGTGCCAGCAGCGTTCTAGAGGCCAATAAAGAGACCCAGTACTTC. It translates to CASSVLEANKETQYF.

The V and J genes are TRBV5-6 and TRBJ2-5; 10 bases fit TRBD2. V was pared by 0 bases and J by 1 base, with 9 bases of the junction left unmatched. CDR1 and CDR2 from the germline V gene are SGHDT and YYEEEE. This CDR3 has 18 residues. The CDR3 is CASSLAVAGGPSQETQYF. CDR3 sequence (DNA): TGTGCCAGCAGCTTGGCCGTAGCGGGGGGCCCTTCCCAAGAGACCCAGTACTTC.

The chain combines TRBV27 with TRBJ2-1, with 8 bases aligning to TRBD2. Trimming at V came to 5 bases and at J to 4 bases, leaving 7 bases not matched to a gene. Germline lookup yields CDR1 MNHEY and CDR2 SMNVEV (reference sequence). The CDR3 covers 15 residues. CDR3 DNA: TGTGCCAGCAGTCCTCGGGGGGGTTCTTACAATGAGCAGTTCTTC. It codes for CASSPRGGSYNEQFF.

The chain employs TRBV5-1 and TRBJ2-5; D unclear. CDR3 length equals 14 residues. The ends were cut back, 4 bases at V and 3 bases at J, with 13 bases in the middle. Germline lookup yields CDR1 SGHRS and CDR2 YFSETQ. CDR3 amino acids: CASSGSRREETQYF. In DNA form, the CDR3 reads TGCGCCAGCAGCGGCTCGCGGAGAGAAGAGACCCAGTACTTC.

The chain links TRBV5-1 to TRBJ2-3, with 10 nucleotides matching TRBD2. Trimming took 2 bases from V and 4 from J; bases not matched to a gene: 4. Germline CDR1 is SGHRS and CDR2 is YFSETQ. This CDR3 contains 15 residues. The CDR3 DNA follows: TGCGCCAGCAGCTTTCGAGCGGGGGGGGCAGATACGCAGTATTTT. Its translation: CASSFRAGGADTQYF. The variable domain in full, with the rest retrieved from reference TRBV5-1 and TRBJ2-3, is KAGVTQTPRYLIKTRGQQVTLSCSPISGHRSVSWYQQTPGQGLQFLFEYFSETQRNKGNFPGRFSGRQFSNSRSEMNVSTLELGDSALYLCASSFRAGGADTQYFGPGTRLTVL.